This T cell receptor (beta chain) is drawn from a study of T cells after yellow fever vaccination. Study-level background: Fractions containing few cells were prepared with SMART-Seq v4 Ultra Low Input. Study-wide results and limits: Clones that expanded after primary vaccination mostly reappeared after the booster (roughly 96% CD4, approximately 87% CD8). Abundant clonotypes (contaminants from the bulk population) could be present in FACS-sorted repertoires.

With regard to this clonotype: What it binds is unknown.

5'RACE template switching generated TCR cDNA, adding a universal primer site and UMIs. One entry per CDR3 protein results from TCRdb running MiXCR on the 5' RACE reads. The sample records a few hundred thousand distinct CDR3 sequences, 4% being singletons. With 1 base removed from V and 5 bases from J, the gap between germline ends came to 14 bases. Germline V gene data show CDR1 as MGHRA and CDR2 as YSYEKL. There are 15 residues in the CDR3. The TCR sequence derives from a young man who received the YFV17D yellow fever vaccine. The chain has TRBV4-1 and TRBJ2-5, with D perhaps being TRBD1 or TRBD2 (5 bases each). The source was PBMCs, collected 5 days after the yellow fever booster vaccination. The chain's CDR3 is CASSQAGPSFETQYF. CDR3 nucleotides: TGCGCCAGCAGCCAAGCGGGACCCTCCTTTGAGACCCAGTACTTC.